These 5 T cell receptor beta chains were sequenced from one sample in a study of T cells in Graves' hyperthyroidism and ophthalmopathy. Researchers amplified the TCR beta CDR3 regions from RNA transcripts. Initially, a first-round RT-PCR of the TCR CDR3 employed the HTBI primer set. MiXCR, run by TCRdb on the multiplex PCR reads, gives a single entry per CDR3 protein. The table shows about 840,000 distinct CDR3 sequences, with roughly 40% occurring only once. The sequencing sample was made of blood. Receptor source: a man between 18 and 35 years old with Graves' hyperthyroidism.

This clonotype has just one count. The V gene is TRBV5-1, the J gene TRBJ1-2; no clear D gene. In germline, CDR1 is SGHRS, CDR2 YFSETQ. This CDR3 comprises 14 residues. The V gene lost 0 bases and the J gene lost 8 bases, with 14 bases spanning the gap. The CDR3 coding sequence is TGCGCCAGCAGCTTGGGGGAGACGGCCCAAGGCTACACCTTC. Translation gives CASSLGETAQGYTF.

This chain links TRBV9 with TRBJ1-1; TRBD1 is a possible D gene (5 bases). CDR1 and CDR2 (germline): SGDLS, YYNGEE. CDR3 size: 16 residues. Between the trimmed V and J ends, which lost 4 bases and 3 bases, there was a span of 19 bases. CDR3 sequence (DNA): TGTGCCAGCAGCCGCGCAGGGATAGGCTTGGACACTGAAGCTTTCTTT. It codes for CASSRAGIGLDTEAFF. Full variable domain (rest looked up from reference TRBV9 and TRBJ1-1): DSGVTQTPKHLITATGQRVTLRCSPRSGDLSVYWYQQSLDQGLQFLIQYYNGEERAKGNILERFSAQQFPDLHSELNLSSLELGDSALYFCASSRAGIGLDTEAFFGQGTRLTVV.

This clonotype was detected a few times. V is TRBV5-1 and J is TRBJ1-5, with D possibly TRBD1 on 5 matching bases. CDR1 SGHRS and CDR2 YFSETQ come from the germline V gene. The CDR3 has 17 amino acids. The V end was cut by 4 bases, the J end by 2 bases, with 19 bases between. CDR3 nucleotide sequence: TGCGCCAGCAGCCCTCTGGGGGGAAACGGGGGCAATCAGCCCCAGCATTTT. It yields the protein CASSPLGGNGGNQPQHF.

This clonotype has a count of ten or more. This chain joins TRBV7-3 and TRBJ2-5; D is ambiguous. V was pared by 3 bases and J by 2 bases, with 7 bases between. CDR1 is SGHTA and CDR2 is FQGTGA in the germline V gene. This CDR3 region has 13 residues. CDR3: CASSFSQQETQYF. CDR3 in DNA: TGTGCCAGCAGCTTCAGTCAGCAAGAGACCCAGTACTTC.

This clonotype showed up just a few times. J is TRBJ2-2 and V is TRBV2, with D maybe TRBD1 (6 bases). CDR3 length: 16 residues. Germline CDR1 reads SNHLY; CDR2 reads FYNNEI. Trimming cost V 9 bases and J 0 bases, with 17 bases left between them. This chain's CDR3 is CASKIRRGTNTGELFF. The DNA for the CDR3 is TGTGCCAGTAAGATCCGAAGGGGGACGAACACCGGGGAGCTGTTTTTT.